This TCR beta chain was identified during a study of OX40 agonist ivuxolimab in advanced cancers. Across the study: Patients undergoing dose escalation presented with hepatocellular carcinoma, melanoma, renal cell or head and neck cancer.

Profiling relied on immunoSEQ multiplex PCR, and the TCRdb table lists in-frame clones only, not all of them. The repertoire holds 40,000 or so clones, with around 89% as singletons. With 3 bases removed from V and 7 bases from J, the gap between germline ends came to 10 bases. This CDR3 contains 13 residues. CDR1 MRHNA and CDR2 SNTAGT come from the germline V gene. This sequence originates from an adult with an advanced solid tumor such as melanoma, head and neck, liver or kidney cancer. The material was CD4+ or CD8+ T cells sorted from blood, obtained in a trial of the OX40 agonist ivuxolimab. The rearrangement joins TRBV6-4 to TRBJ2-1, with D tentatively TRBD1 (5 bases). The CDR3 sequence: CASSELRGNEQFF. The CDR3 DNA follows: TGTGCCAGCAGTGAGCTTAGGGGTAATGAGCAGTTCTTC.